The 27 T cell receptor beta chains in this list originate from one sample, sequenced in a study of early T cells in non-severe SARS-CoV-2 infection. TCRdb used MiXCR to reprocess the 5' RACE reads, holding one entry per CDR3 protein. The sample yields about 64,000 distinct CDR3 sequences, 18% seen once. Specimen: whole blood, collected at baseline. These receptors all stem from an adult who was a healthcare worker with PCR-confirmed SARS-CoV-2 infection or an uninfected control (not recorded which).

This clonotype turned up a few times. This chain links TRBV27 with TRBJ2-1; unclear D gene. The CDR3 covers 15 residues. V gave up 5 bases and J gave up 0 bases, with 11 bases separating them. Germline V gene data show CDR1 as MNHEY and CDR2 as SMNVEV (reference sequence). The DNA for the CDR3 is TGTGCCAGCAGTGCCCCTATGAGCTCCTACAATGAGCAGTTCTTC. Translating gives CASSAPMSSYNEQFF.

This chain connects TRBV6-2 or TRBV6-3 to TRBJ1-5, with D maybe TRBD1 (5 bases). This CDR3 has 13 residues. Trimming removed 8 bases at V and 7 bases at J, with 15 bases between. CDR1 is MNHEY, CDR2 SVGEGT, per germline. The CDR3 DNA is TGTGCCAGCTCGCGGGGAGGGGACCAGCCCCAGCATTTT. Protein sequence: CASSRGGDQPQHF.

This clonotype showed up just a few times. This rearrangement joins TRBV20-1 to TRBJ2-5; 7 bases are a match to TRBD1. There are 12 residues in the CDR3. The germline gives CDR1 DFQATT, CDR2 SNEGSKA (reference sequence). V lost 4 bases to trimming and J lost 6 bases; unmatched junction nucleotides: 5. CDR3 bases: TGCAGTGCTATGACAGGGTTAAAGACCCAGTACTTC. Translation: CSAMTGLKTQYF.

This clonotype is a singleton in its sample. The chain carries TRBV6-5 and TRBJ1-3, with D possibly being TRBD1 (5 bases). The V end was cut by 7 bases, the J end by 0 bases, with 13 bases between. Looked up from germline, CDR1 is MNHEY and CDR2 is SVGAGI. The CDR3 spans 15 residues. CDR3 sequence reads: CASTSPGRSGNTIYF. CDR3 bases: TGTGCCAGCACTTCTCCAGGGCGCTCTGGAAACACCATATATTTT.

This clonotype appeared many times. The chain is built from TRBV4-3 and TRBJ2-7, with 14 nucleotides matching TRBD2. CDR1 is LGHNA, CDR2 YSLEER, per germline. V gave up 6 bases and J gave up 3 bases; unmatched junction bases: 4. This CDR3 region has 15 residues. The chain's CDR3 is CASRQGLAGVYEQYF. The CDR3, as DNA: TGCGCCAGCAGGCAGGGACTAGCGGGAGTCTACGAGCAGTACTTC.

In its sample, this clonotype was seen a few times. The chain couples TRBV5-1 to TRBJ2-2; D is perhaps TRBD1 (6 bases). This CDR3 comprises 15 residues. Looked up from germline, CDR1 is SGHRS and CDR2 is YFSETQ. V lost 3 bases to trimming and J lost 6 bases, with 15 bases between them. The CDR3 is CASSYRQDGSGELFF. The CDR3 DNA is TGCGCCAGCAGCTACCGACAGGACGGATCCGGGGAGCTGTTTTTT.

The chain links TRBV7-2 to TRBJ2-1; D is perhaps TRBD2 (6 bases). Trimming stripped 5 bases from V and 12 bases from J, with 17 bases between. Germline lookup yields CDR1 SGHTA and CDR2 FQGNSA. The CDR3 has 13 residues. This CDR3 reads CASSTQTGVGQFF. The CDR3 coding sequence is TGTGCCAGCAGCACACAGACGGGAGTCGGGCAGTTCTTC. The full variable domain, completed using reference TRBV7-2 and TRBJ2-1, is GAGVSQSPSNKVTEKGKDVELRCDPISGHTALYWYRQSLGQGLEFLIYFQGNSAPDKSGLPSDRFSAERTGGSVSTLTIQRTQQEDSAVYLCASSTQTGVGQFFGPGTRLTVL.

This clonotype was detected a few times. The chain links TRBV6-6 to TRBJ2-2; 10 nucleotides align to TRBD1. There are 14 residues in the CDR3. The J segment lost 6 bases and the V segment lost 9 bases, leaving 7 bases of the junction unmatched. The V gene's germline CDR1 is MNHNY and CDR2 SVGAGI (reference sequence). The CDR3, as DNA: TGTGCCAGTTTCCCGGGACAGGGGTCCGGGGAGCTGTTTTTT. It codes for CASFPGQGSGELFF.

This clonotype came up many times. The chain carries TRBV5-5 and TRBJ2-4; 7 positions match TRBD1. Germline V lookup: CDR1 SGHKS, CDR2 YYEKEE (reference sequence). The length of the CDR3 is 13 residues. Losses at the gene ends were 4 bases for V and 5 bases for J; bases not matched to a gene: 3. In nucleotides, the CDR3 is TGTGCCAGCAGCATTGGGACAGAAAACATTCAGTACTTC. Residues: CASSIGTENIQYF.

Here the CDR3 DNA reads TGTGCCAGCTCACTATTGAGATTGGACACTGAAGCTTTCTTT. Translated: CASSLLRLDTEAFF. The rearrangement joins TRBV6-1 to TRBJ1-1; D gene unclear. V shed 8 bases and J shed 3 bases, with 16 bases lying between them. Germline V gene lookup returns CDR1 MNHNS and CDR2 SASEGT. The CDR3 is 14 residues long.

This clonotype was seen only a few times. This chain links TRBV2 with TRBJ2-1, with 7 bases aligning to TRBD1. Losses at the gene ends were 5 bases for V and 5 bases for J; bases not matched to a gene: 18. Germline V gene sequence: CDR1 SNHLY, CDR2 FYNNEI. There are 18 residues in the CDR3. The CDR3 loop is CASSKTGVRGHPHNEQFF. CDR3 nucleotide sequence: TGTGCCAGCAGTAAAACAGGGGTACGGGGCCACCCACACAATGAGCAGTTCTTC.

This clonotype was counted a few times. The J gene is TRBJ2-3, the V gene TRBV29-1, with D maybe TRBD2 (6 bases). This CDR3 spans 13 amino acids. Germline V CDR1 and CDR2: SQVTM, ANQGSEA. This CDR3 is CRGGDRGADTQYF. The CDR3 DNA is TGCAGGGGCGGGGACCGCGGGGCAGATACGCAGTATTTT.

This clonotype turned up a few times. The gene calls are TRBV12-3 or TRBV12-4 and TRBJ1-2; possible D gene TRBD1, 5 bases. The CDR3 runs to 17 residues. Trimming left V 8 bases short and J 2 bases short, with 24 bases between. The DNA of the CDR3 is TGTGCCAGCTCCCGAGTAACTTCGACAGACGGCAACTATGGCTACACCTTC. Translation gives CASSRVTSTDGNYGYTF.

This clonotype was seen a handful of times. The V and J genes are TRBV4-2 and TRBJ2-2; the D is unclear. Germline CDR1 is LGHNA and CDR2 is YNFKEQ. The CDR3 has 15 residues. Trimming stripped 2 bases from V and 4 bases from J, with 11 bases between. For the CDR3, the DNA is TGTGCCAGCAGCCAACAGGCTCCCCCCACCGGGGAGCTGTTTTTT. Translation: CASSQQAPPTGELFF.

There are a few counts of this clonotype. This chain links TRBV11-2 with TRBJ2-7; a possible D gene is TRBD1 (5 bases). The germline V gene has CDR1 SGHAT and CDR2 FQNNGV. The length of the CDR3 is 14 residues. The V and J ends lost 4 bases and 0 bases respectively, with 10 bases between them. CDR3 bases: TGTGCCAGCAGCTCCCAGGGTAGCTCCTACGAGCAGTACTTC. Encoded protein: CASSSQGSSYEQYF.

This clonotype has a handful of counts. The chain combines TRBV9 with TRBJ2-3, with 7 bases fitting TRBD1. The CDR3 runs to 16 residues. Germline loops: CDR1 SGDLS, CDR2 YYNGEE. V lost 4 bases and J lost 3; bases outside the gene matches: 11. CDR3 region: CASSPRQGEWTDTQYF. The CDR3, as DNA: TGTGCCAGCAGCCCTCGACAGGGTGAGTGGACAGATACGCAGTATTTT.

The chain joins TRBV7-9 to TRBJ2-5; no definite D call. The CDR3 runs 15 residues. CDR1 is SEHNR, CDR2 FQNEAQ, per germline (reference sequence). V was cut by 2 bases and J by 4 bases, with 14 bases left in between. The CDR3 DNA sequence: TGTGCCAGCAGCTTACCGAACCTGTTTGGAGAGACCCAGTACTTC. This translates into CASSLPNLFGETQYF.

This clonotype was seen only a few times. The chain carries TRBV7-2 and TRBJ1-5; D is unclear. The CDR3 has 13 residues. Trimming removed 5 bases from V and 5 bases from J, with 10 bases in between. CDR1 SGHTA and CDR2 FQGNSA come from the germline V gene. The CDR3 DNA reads TGTGCCAGCAGCCCATGGACTGATCAGCCCCAGCATTTT. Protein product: CASSPWTDQPQHF.

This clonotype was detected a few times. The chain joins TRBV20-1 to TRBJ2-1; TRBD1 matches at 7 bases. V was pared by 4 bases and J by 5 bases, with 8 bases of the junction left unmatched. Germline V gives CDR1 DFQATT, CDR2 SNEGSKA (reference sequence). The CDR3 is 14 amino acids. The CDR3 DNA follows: TGCAGTGCTACACCATTAGACAGGGACAATGAGCAGTTCTTC. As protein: CSATPLDRDNEQFF.

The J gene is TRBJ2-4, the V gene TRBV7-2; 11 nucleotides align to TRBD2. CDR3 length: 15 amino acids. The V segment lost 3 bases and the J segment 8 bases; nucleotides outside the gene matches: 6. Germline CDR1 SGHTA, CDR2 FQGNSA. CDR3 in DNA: TGTGCCAGCAGCTTTACTAGCGGGAGTATGGACATTCAGTACTTC. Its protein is CASSFTSGSMDIQYF.

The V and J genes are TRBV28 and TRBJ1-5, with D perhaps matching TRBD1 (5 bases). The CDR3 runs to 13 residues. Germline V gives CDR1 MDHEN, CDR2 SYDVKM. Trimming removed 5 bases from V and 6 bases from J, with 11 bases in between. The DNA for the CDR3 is TGTGCCAGCAGTGGGAGGGGTGCTCAGCCCCAGCATTTT. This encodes CASSGRGAQPQHF.

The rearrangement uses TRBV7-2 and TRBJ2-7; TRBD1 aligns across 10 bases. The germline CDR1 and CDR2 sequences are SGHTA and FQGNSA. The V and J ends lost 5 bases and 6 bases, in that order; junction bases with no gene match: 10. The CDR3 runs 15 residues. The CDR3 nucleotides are TGTGCCAGCAGCGCCACCGGGACAGGGGTGGTCGAGCAGTACTTC. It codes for CASSATGTGVVEQYF. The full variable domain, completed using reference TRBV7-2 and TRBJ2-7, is GAGVSQSPSNKVTEKGKDVELRCDPISGHTALYWYRQSLGQGLEFLIYFQGNSAPDKSGLPSDRFSAERTGGSVSTLTIQRTQQEDSAVYLCASSATGTGVVEQYFGPGTRLTVT.

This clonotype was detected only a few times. CDR3 region: CASSKYLAGVAYTDTQYF. The CDR3 coding sequence is TGTGCCAGTAGTAAATATCTAGCGGGAGTCGCTTACACAGATACGCAGTATTTT. The rearrangement uses TRBV19 and TRBJ2-3, with TRBD2 identical over 10 bases. The V segment lost 4 bases and the J segment 2 bases; nucleotides outside the gene matches: 12. The CDR3 spans 18 residues. CDR1 and CDR2 (germline): LNHDA, SQIVND (reference sequence). Using reference TRBV19 and TRBJ2-3 for the parts outside the CDR3, the full variable domain is DGGITQSPKYLFRKEGQNVTLSCEQNLNHDAMYWYRQDPGQGLRLIYYSQIVNDFQKGDIAEGYSVSREKKESFPLTVTSAQKNPTAFYLCASSKYLAGVAYTDTQYFGPGTRLTVL.

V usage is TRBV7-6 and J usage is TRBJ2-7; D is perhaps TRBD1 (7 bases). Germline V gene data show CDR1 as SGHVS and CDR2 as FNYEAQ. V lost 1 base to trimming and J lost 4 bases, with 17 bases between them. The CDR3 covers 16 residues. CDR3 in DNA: TGTGCCAGCAGCTTAGTGGAGGGGGCGCGGGGTTACGAGCAGTACTTC. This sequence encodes CASSLVEGARGYEQYF.

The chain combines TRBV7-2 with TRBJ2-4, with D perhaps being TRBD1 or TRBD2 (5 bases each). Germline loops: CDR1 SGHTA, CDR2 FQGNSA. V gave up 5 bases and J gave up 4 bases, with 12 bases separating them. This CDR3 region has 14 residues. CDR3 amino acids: CASSAMGRKNIQYF. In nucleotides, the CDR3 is TGTGCCAGCAGCGCTATGGGACGAAAAAACATTCAGTACTTC. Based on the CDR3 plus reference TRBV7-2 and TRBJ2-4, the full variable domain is GAGVSQSPSNKVTEKGKDVELRCDPISGHTALYWYRQSLGQGLEFLIYFQGNSAPDKSGLPSDRFSAERTGGSVSTLTIQRTQQEDSAVYLCASSAMGRKNIQYFGAGTRLSVL.

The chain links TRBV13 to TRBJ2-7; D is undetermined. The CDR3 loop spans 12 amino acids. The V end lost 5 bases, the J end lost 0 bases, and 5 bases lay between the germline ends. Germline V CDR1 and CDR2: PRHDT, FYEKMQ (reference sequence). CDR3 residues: CASSPGSYEQYF. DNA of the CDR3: TGTGCCAGCAGCCCGGGCTCCTACGAGCAGTACTTC.

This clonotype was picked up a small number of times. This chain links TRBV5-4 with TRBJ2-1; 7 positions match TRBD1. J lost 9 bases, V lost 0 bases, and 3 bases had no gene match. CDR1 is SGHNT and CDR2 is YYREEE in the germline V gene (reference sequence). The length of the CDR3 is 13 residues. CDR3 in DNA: TGTGCCAGCAGCTTGGACAGGGGTACTGAGCAGTTCTTC. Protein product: CASSLDRGTEQFF.